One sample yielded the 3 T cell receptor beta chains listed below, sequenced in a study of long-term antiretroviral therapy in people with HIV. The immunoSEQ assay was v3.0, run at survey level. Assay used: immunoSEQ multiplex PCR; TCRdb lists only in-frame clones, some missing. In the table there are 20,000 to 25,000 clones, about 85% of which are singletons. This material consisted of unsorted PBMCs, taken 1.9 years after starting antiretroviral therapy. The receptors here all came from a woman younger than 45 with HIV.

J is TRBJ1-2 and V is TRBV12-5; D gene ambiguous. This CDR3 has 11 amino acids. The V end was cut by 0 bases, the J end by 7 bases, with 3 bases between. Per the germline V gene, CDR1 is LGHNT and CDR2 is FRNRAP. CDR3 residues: CASGLVLGYTF. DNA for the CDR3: TGTGCTAGTGGTTTGGTACTTGGCTACACCTTC. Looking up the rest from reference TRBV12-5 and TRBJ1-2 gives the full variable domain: DARVTQTPRHKVTEMGQEVTMRCQPILGHNTVFWYRQTMMQGLELLAYFRNRAPLDDSGMPKDRFSAEMPDATLATLKIQPSEPRDSAVYFCASGLVLGYTFGSGTRLTVV.

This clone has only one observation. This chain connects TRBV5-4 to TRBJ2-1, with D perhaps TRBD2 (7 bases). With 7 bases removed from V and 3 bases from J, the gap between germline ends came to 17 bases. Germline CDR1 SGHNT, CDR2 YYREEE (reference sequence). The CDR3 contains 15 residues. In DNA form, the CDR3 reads TGTGCCAGCTGGGAACGGGGGGCCCTCTACAATGAGCAGTTCTTC. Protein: CASWERGALYNEQFF.

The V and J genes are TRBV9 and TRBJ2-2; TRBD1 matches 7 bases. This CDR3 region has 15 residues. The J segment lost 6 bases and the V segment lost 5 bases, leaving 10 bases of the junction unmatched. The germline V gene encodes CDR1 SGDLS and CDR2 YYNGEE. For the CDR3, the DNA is TGTGCCAGCAGTGCCACTACAGGGGTAGCCGGGGAGCTGTTTTTT. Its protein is CASSATTGVAGELFF.